This T cell receptor (beta chain) was captured in a study of beta chain features in type 1 diabetes. Sorting that relied on CD45RO/CCR7/CD25/CD127/CD95/CD27 yielded CD4+ naive, central memory, regulatory and stem cell-like memory cells. Whole-study findings and limits: Individuals with type 1 diabetes displayed fewer insertions and more deletions at VDJ junctions. A greater similarity of naive, central memory and Treg TCRB repertoires was seen among patients than among healthy donors. For Type 1 diabetes patients, all four CD4+ subsets carried TCRB CDR3s that were moderately but significantly shorter.

Of the isolated RNA, all was reverse transcribed, and so the sequenced material was expressed TCRB transcripts. The data were produced by immunoSEQ multiplex PCR, yet TCRdb's version contains in-frame clones alone and is incomplete. The table shows a few hundred thousand clones, with approximately 14% occurring only once. The CDR3 is 11 amino acids. Germline CDR1 reads MNHNS; CDR2 reads SASEGT. Trimming took 7 bases from V and 1 from J, leaving 5 bases between them. The table lists this clone with a few counts. Its cognate antigen is unknown. The sequencing sample was made of naive CD4+ T cells from blood. The rearrangement links TRBV6-1 to TRBJ2-7; no definite D call. The TCR sequence derives from a man aged 25 to 40 in good health. CDR3 residues: CASTASYEQYF. CDR3 DNA: TGTGCCAGCACGGCATCCTACGAGCAGTACTTC.